The 4 T cell receptor beta chains reported below all come from one sample, sequenced in a study of shared clonotypes between healthy human individuals. Produced via immunoSEQ multiplex PCR; TCRdb's table is partial and in-frame only. This table has 2.3 million or so clones, approximately 93% appearing once. Material: naive CD4+ T cells from PBMCs. Subset meaning: CD45RA+ positively selected. These receptors were taken from a man aged 18 to 35 in good health. Some clones in this sample may be carry-over from other donors' samples.

V is TRBV28 and J is TRBJ1-4, with unresolved D. The CDR3 loop spans 14 amino acids. Germline V gene lookup returns CDR1 MDHEN and CDR2 SYDVKM. V lost 4 bases, J lost 0 bases, and 6 bases lay in between. The CDR3: CASSSTPTNEKLFF. The CDR3 DNA reads as TGTGCCAGCAGTTCGACGCCAACTAATGAAAAACTGTTTTTT.

In its sample, this clone was seen once. The gene calls are TRBV6-5 and TRBJ2-5; D is perhaps TRBD1 (7 bases). The CDR3 is made up of 15 amino acids. Trimming left V 6 bases short and J 5 bases short, with 19 bases between. Germline assignment: CDR1 MNHEY and CDR2 SVGAGI. CDR3 in DNA: TGTGCCAGCAGGGACCGCGGGACAGTCGAGGAGACCCAGTACTTC. Translating it yields CASRDRGTVEETQYF.

The chain employs TRBV9 and TRBJ2-5; TRBD1 aligns across 8 bases. In germline, CDR1 is SGDLS, CDR2 YYNGEE. CDR3 length equals 15 residues. With 4 bases clipped from V and 1 base from J, the junction kept 6 bases outside the gene matches. The CDR3 protein is CASSPRGTGQETQYF. The CDR3 nucleotides read TGTGCCAGCAGCCCCCGGGGGACAGGCCAAGAGACCCAGTACTTC.

This clone was observed a single time. J is TRBJ2-2 and V is TRBV5-5; no clear D gene. The CDR3 is 14 residues long. V lost 2 bases and J lost 0, with 5 bases in between. Germline values: CDR1 SGHKS, CDR2 YYEKEE (reference sequence). In DNA, the CDR3 is TGTGCCAGCAGCTTCGCTCCGAACACCGGGGAGCTGTTTTTT. Amino acid sequence: CASSFAPNTGELFF.